This T cell receptor (beta chain) came from a study of blood T cell repertoires in COVID-19. Study information: COVID-19 samples collected from the United States, Italy and Spain covered acute and convalescent phases.

Authors' methods: Reference gene primer amplification in the assay estimated nucleated cell counts. Sequencing used immunoSEQ multiplex PCR; TCRdb keeps in-frame clones, though not all of them. D and trimming were read from the DNA, whereas the V and J calls and clone size are those reported in that table. The sample yields fewer than 250,000 clones, approximately 90% seen once. Clinical history reported by participants formed the basis on which cohorts were assigned. Sequenced: PBMCs or T cells enriched from blood (not recorded which). This clonotype originated in a young woman with acute COVID-19.

The CDR3 DNA is TGTGCCAGCAGCTTAGGACTGGTCCAGGGTGGGAACACTGAAGCTTTCTTT. Translated: CASSLGLVQGGNTEAFF. This chain connects TRBV7-9 to TRBJ1-1; D might be TRBD1 (5 bases). The CDR3 extends over 17 amino acids. Per the germline V gene, CDR1 is SEHNR and CDR2 is FQNEAQ (reference sequence). Trimming cost V 1 base and J 1 base, with 16 bases left between them.